Described below is a single T cell receptor (beta chain) sequence and its context. Its antigen target is currently unknown. Base quality data are lacking; no much larger clone is found one base away. TCRbeta CDR3 regions were amplified from genomic DNA by means of the immunoSEQ Assay, a bias-controlled multiplex PCR. The authors processed their data as follows. The number of nucleated cells in each sample was estimated from the amplification of reference gene primers within the assay. To quantify the absolute abundance of each unique TCRbeta CDR3 rearrangement, sequence reads were collapsed and filtered. For each sample, productive Simpson clonality was calculated as the square root of Simpson's diversity index across productive rearrangements. TCRdb provides this immuneACCESS table in a form limited to in-frame rearrangements. Some clones are lacking; in checked studies, under half of them reflect an unresolved V gene, and why the rest are absent is not known. V and J calls and clone size come straight from that table; D and trimming were deduced from the DNA. For this sample there are some 270,000 clones; about 89% appear just once. The ten most abundant clones make up approximately 8.2% of the sample.

The data derive from a study of blood T cell repertoires in COVID-19 (TCRdb year 2020). Regarding the research as a whole: Collaborator samples came from the United States, Italy and Spain and covered acute and convalescent phases of COVID-19. The material from the prospective study consisted of cDNA or gDNA derived from T cells, B-cell-depleted T cells, or PBMCs. The dataset comprised deeply sampled blood TCRbeta repertoires from subjects exposed to, actively infected with, or recovered from COVID-19. A freely available public database, intended as a resource for researchers studying the immune response to SARS-CoV-2, is where the repertoires were released. Samples were obtained from the ongoing ImmuneRACE study (first 160 participants) and from over 1,000 subjects provided by 6 global collaborators. A de-identified subject ID, COVID-19 status, age in years and sex were almost always included in the sample metadata. HLA class I and class II types, where available, came from metadata supplied by the sample provider rather than from assay-based typing. Summary of the overall study and its limitations: The quantity of clinical and demographic metadata differed by source and by participant and was supplied without curation.

CDR1 SGHDT and CDR2 YYEEEE are derived from the germline V gene. The CDR3 runs 15 amino acids, cysteine and phenylalanine included. The retained sequence is limited to the CDR3, 45 bases, with the frame set at the first base. Trimming accounts for 4 bases at V and 3 bases at J, while the number of junction bases matched to no gene is 5. Collaborating institutions collected whole blood in K2EDTA tubes following their own protocols. For TCRbeta analysis, collaborators shipped samples as frozen whole blood, isolated PBMCs, or DNA extracted from either of those sample types. Recombination joined TRBV5-6 with TRBJ1-2, with 11 junctional bases fitting TRBD1. Material: peripheral blood. The TCR was taken from a middle-aged man with active or convalescent COVID-19. This receptor has the CDR3 CASSPDRGRDYGYTF. The bases read TGTGCCAGCAGCCCGGACAGGGGGCGCGACTATGGCTACACCTTC.